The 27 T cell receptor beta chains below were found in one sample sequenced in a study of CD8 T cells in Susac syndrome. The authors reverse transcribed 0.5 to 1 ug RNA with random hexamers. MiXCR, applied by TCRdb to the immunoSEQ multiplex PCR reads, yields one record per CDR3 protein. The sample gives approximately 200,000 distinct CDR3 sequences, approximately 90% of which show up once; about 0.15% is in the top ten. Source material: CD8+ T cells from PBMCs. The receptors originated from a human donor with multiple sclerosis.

In DNA form, the CDR3 reads TGTGCCAGCAGCAGCCAACGGGCTGAAGCTTTCTTT. Translated, it gives CASSSQRAEAFF. The chain links TRBV13 to TRBJ1-1; D gene ambiguous. The CDR3 has 12 amino acids. The germline V and J ends were trimmed by 5 bases and 6 bases, with 10 bases remaining between them. Germline V gives CDR1 PRHDT, CDR2 FYEKMQ (reference sequence).

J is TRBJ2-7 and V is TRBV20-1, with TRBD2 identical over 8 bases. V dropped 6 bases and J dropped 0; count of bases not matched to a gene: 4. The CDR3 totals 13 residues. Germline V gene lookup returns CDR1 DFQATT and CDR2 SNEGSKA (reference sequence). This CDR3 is CSASSGVSYEQYF. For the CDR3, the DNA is TGCAGTGCGAGTAGCGGGGTCTCCTACGAGCAGTACTTC.

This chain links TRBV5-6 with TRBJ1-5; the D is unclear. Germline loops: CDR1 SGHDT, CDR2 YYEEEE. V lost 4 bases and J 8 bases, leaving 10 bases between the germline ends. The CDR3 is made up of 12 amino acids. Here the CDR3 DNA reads TGTGCCAGCAGCGCGGCCGCGGAGCCCCAGCATTTT. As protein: CASSAAAEPQHF.

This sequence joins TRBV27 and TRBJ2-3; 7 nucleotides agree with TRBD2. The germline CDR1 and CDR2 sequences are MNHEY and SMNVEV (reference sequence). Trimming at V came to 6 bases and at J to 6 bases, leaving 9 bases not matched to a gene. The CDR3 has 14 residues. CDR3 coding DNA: TGTGCCAGCAGGAGCGGGACCCCTTTGGATACGCAGTATTTT. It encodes CASRSGTPLDTQYF.

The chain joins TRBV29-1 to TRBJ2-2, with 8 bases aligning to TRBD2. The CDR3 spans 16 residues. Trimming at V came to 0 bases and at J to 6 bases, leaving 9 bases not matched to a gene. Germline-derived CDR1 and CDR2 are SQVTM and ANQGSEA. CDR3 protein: CSVEDQRAGGAGELFF. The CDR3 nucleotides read TGCAGCGTTGAAGATCAAAGGGCGGGGGGTGCCGGGGAGCTGTTTTTT.

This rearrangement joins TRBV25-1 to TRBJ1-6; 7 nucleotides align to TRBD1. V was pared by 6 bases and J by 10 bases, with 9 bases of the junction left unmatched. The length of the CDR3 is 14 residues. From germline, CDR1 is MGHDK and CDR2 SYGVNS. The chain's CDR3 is CASSLTGAGSPLHF. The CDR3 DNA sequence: TGTGCCAGCAGCCTCACAGGGGCTGGGTCACCCCTCCACTTT.

Here the CDR3 reads CASTPPGLAGNTTYEQYF. Written as DNA, the CDR3 is TGTGCCAGCACCCCGCCGGGACTAGCGGGAAATACCACTTACGAGCAGTACTTC. The chain recombines TRBV12-3 or TRBV12-4 with TRBJ2-7, with 13 bases identical to TRBD2. There are 18 residues in the CDR3. Trimming removed 7 bases from V and 4 bases from J; junction bases left unmatched: 16.

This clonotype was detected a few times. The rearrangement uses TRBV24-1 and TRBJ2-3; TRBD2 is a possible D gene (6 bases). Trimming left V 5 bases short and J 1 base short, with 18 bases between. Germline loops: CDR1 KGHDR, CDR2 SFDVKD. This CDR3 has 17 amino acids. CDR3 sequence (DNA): TGTGCCACCAGTGCCCCCGGGGACTCACAGGGCACAGATACGCAGTATTTT. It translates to CATSAPGDSQGTDTQYF.

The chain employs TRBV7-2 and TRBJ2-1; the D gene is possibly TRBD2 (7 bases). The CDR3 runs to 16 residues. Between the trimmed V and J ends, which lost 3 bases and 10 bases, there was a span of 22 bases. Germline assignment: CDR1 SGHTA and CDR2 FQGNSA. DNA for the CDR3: TGTGCCAGCAGCTTTGCCGGGGAGGGGGGGAAGTTCGAGCAGTTCTTC. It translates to CASSFAGEGGKFEQFF.

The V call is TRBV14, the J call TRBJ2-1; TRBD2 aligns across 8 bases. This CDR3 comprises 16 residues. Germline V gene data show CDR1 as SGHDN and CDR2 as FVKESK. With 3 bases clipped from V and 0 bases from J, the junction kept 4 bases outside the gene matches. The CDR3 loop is CASSHSSGHSYNEQFF. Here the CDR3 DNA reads TGTGCCAGCAGCCATTCTAGCGGGCACTCCTACAATGAGCAGTTCTTC.

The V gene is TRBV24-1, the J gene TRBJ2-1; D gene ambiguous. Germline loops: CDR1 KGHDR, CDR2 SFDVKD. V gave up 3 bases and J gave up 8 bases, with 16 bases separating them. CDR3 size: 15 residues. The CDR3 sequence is CATSDTRLGPYEQFF. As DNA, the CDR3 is TGTGCCACCAGTGATACCCGTTTGGGCCCCTATGAGCAGTTCTTC.

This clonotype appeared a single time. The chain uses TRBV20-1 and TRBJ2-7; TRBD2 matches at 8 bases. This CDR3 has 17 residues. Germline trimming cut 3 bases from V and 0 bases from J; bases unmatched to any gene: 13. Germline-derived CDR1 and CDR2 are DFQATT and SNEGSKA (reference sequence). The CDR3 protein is CSARTSHPSGSSYEQYF. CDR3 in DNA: TGCAGTGCTAGGACTTCCCACCCGAGCGGGAGCTCCTACGAGCAGTACTTC.

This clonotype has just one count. The CDR3 is CSAPWTGETQYF. DNA of the CDR3: TGCAGTGCCCCATGGACCGGGGAGACCCAGTACTTC. The J gene is TRBJ2-5, the V gene TRBV20-1, with D uncertain. The CDR3 length is 12 residues. Looked up from germline, CDR1 is DFQATT and CDR2 is SNEGSKA (reference sequence). V was pared by 6 bases and J by 5 bases, with 13 bases between.

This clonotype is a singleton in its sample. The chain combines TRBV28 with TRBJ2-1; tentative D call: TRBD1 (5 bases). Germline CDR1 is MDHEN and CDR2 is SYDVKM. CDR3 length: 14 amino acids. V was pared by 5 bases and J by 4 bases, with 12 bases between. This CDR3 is CASSPGQPYNEQFF. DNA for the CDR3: TGTGCCAGCAGTCCAGGGCAGCCATACAATGAGCAGTTCTTC.

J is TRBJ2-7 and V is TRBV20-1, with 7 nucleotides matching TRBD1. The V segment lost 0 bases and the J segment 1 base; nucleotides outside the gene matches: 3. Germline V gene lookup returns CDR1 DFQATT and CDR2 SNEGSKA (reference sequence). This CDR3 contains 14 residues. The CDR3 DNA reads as TGCAGTGCTAGAGATATCAGGGGGTCCTACGAGCAGTACTTC. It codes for CSARDIRGSYEQYF.

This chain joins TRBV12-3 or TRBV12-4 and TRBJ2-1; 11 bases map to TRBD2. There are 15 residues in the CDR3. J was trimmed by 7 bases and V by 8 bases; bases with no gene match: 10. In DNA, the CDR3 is TGTGCCAGCGGACCCCTAGCGGGAGGCAATAATGAGCAGTTCTTC. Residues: CASGPLAGGNNEQFF.

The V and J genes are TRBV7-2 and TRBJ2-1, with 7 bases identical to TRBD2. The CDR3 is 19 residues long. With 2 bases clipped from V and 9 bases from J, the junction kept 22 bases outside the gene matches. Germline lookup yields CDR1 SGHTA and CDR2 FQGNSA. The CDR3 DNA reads TGTGCCAGCAGCTTATCTCCGGGACTACCCTATAAGACGGGCGGTGAGCAGTTCTTC. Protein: CASSLSPGLPYKTGGEQFF.

The CDR3 DNA sequence: TGTGCCAGCAGCTTGGGTTTAACGGACAGGGGGAAGGAGACCCAGTACTTC. This translates into CASSLGLTDRGKETQYF. The gene calls are TRBV5-6 and TRBJ2-5; the match to TRBD1 covers 10 bases. Germline values: CDR1 SGHDT, CDR2 YYEEEE. Trimming cost V 0 bases and J 5 bases; bases outside gene matches: 10. The CDR3 loop spans 17 amino acids.

The CDR3 loop is CASGPTPSGGSTGELFF. The CDR3 DNA sequence: TGTGCTAGTGGCCCGACCCCTAGCGGGGGATCTACCGGGGAGCTGTTTTTT. The J gene is TRBJ2-2, the V gene TRBV12-5; TRBD2 matches 10 bases. Germline V CDR1 and CDR2: LGHNT, FRNRAP. With V trimmed by 6 bases and J by 5 bases, 12 bases remained unmatched. The CDR3 is 17 amino acids.

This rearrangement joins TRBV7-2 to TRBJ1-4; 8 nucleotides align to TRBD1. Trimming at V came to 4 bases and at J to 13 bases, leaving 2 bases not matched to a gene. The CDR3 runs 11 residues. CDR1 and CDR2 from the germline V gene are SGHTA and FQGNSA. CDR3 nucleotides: TGTGCCAGCAGCTCTGGACAGGGACTGTTTTTT. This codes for CASSSGQGLFF.

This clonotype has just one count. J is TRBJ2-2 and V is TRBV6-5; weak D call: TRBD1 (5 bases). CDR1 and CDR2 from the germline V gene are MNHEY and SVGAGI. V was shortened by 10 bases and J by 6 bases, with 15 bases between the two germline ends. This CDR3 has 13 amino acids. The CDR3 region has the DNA TGTGCCACCGCATCAACAGGAGCCGGGGAGCTGTTTTTT. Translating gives CATASTGAGELFF.

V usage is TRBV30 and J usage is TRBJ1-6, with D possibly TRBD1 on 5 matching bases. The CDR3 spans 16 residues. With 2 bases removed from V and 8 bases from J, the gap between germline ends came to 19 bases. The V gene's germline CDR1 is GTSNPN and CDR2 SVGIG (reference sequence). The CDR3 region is CAWSTPRGREDSPLHF. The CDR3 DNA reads TGTGCCTGGAGTACTCCGAGGGGCCGGGAAGATTCACCCCTCCACTTT.

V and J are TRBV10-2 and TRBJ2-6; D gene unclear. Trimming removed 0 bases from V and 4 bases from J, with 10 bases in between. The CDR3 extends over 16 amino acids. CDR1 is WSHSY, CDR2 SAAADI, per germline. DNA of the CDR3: TGCGCCAGCAGTGAGTCCATCGGCTCCGGGGCCAACGTCCTGACTTTC. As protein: CASSESIGSGANVLTF.

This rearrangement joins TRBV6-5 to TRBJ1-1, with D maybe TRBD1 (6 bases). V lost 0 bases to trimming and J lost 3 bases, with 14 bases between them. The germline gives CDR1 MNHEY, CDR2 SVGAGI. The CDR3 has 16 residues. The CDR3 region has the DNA TGTGCCAGCAGTTACTCTGCAGGGGCTGCCGACACTGAAGCTTTCTTT. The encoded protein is CASSYSAGAADTEAFF.

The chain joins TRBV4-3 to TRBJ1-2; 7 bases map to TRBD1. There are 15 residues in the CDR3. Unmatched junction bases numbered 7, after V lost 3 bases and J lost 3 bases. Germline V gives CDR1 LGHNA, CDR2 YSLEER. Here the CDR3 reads CASSQGQNPHYGYTF. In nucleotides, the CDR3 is TGCGCCAGCAGCCAGGGACAGAACCCTCACTATGGCTACACCTTC.

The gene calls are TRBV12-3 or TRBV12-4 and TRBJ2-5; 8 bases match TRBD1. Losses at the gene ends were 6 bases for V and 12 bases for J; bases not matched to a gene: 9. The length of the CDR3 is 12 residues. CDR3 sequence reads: CASSTLTGEKYF. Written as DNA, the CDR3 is TGTGCCAGCAGCACACTGACAGGGGAAAAGTACTTC.

The CDR3 loop is CASSPWGQGNSPLHF. DNA for the CDR3: TGTGCCAGTAGCCCATGGGGACAGGGGAATTCACCCCTCCACTTT. V is TRBV19 and J is TRBJ1-6, with TRBD1 identical over 10 bases. V lost 6 bases, J lost 7 bases, and 6 bases stayed unmatched. CDR1 and CDR2 (germline): LNHDA, SQIVND (reference sequence). CDR3 length: 15 residues.